This T cell receptor beta chain was identified in a study of identical twins (dated by TCRdb to about 2016). As for the study more broadly: TCR alpha and beta repertoires from monozygotic twins, unrelated adults of various ages and cord blood were deep-sequenced to test whether fetal clonotypes persist. To rule out contamination, replicate twin experiments were performed at different times with different library preparation protocols. Results and caveats for the whole study, not just this receptor: Because the same donors could not be followed over many years, the conclusions relied on cross-sectional statistical analysis. Abundant cord blood beta clonotypes had fewer insertions, young adult naive repertoires showed a similar but weaker trend, and memory repertoires showed no such trend. Out-of-frame TCR alpha sequences shared between twins showed an excess of low generation-probability sequences compared with coincidental sharing between unrelated individuals. Invariant T cells such as MAIT and iNKT could partly confound zero-insertion analyses, though diverse VJ usage argued against this for most clonotypes. Recombination models systematically underestimated out-of-frame TCR alpha sharing in monozygotic twins but agreed with sharing between unrelated individuals. The excess sharing between twins in beta out-of-frame sequences was weaker because fewer shared sequences reduced the signal-to-noise ratio.

The method behind the library was 5' RACE. The sequencer was an Illumina HiSeq 2000. A universal primer binding site was added through template switching, and the final cDNA carried a unique molecular identifier so that TCR cDNA molecules could be counted accurately. Specific primers in the conserved constant-segment region were used to synthesize first-strand cDNA for the TCR alpha and beta chains. To control for contamination, every cDNA library carried two barcodes: a SMART-Mk sample barcode plus Illumina barcodes. Two successive PCR steps introduced TruSeq adapter sequences along with Illumina sample barcodes. The Illumina HiSeq platform was used with custom primers to sequence TCR alpha and beta cDNA libraries. Turning to the authors' computational methods: MiGEC processed the raw reads to extract unique molecular identifiers, while MiXCR was used to determine the CDR3 positions. Recombination models were inferred per individual with the repgenHMM and IGoR tools using an EM algorithm. Shared clonotypes were analyzed with the tcR package in R, and sharing was normalized by the product of cloneset sizes. To study raw recombination free of thymic and clonal selection effects, out-of-frame nonproductive sequences were analyzed. Starting from the raw public reads, TCRdb applied fastp trimming at Q25, assembled clones with MiXCR and retained in-frame beta chains. Under each unique CDR3 protein, matching rows form one entry showing the most common genes and DNA. These V and J calls originate from TCRdb's pipeline instead of the authors' own analysis. The sample yields about 250,000 distinct CDR3 sequences; 6% to 8.5% were counted once. In total, the top ten clones hold over 5% of the sample.

All donors were healthy Caucasians. The twin cohort consisted of three pairs of female monozygotic twins, all aged about 18 to 30 years. Positive isolation kits from Invitrogen were used to isolate CD4+ and CD8+ T cell populations. The germline V gene yields SGHRS for CDR1 and YFSETQ for CDR2. Trimming removed 6 bases from V and 0 bases from J; the gene matches leave 8 bases unexplained. Including cysteine and valine, the CDR3 has 15 amino acids. The read is trimmed to its CDR3 DNA, 45 bases read in frame from base 1. This clonotype was seen a handful of times. Its antigen specificity is not known. Base quality data are lacking; no much larger clone is found one base away. These sequences were also reported in another study, on yellow fever vaccine responses in identical twins. In that second paper, the authors write: The T cell response to vaccination in identical twins was reported by the authors to appear partly convergent and partly personalized. In the study, vaccine-responding T cell clones were precisely tracked in identical twins.

This receptor was taken from a woman aged 18-29 years in good health. The specimen was CD8+ T cells sorted from blood. The V gene is TRBV5-1 and the J gene is TRBJ2-7; 8 nucleotides in the junction match TRBD1. The bases are TGCGCCAGCAACGGGGACAGGTCTAGCTCCTACGAGCAGTACGTC. This sequence encodes CASNGDRSSSYEQYV.